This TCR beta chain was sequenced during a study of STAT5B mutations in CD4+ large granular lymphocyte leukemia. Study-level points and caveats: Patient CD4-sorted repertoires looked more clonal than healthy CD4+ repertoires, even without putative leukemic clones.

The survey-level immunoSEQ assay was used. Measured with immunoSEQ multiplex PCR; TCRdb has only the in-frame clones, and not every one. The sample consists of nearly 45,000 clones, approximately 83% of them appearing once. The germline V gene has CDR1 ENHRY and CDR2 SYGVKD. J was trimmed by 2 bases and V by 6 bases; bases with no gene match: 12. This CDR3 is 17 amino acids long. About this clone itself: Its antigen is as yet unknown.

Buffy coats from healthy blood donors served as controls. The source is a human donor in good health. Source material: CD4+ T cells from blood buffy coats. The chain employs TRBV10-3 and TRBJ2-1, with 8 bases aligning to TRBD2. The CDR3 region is CAIRRTSGRATYNEQFF. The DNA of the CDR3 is TGTGCCATCAGACGTACAAGCGGGAGAGCAACCTACAATGAGCAGTTCTTC.